This T cell receptor (beta chain) appears in the sequencing data of a study of CD8+ T cells in alopecia areata. After isolation, RNA underwent reverse transcription to generate cDNA as the sequencing template. The assay was immunoSEQ multiplex PCR, and TCRdb's table has in-frame clones only and misses some. The sample includes about 56,000 clones, 90% to 97% of them seen just once. Punch biopsies of lesional scalp, plus peripheral blood, were taken from alopecia areata patients. Study observations and caveats: It was lesional scalp, especially alopecia totalis/universalis, that showed higher clonality than normal scalp.

On this clone: Its antigen is not identified.

The TCR sequence derives from a human donor with alopecia areata. The sample here was CD8+ T cells sorted from blood, taken at week 0.

The DNA for the CDR3 is TGTGCCAGTAGTATAGCAGGGTGGGGAAACACTGAAGCTTTCTTT. Protein sequence: CASSIAGWGNTEAFF. The chain is built from TRBV19 and TRBJ1-1, with D possibly TRBD1 on 5 matching bases. This CDR3 region has 15 residues. Trimming removed 1 base at V and 2 bases at J, with 11 bases between. Germline V gene sequence: CDR1 LNHDA, CDR2 SQIVND (reference sequence).